This passage covers 13 T cell receptor beta chains from one sample sequenced in a study of blood T cells in healthy people across ages. Together with a sample-barcoded 5' primer, a J-beta primer mix was included in a second PCR lasting roughly 6 to 12 cycles. TCRdb re-derived calls from the 5' RACE reads in MiXCR, one entry per CDR3 protein. The sample contains 850,000 to 1,100,000 distinct CDR3 sequences, 30% to 40% of which appear only once. Sequenced sample: blood. These receptors all come from a man aged 18-30 years in good health.

There are a few counts of this clonotype. The chain uses TRBV7-2 and TRBJ1-6; D remains ambiguous. Trimming shortened V by 4 bases and J by 0 bases, and 16 bases separated the two germline ends. Germline lookup yields CDR1 SGHTA and CDR2 FQGNSA. This CDR3 region has 18 residues. The CDR3 sequence: CASSSNGPFSSYNSPLHF. CDR3 bases: TGTGCCAGCAGCTCAAATGGTCCCTTTAGCTCCTATAATTCACCCCTCCACTTT.

The V call is TRBV7-2, the J call TRBJ2-4; no reliable D call. This CDR3 has 14 amino acids. V was cut by 1 base and J by 7 bases, with 11 bases left in between. From germline, CDR1 is SGHTA and CDR2 FQGNSA. CDR3 DNA: TGTGCCAGCAGCTTAGTTGCCGATACGAACATTCAGTACTTC. This codes for CASSLVADTNIQYF.

This chain connects TRBV4-3 to TRBJ2-1, with TRBD1 matching over 8 bases. J gave up 6 bases and V 1 base, and 5 bases lay outside the gene matches. The germline gives CDR1 LGHNA, CDR2 YSLEER. The CDR3 totals 15 residues. DNA of the CDR3: TGCGCCAGCAGCCAAGGCAGGGGGCTTGGCAATGAGCAGTTCTTC. It translates to CASSQGRGLGNEQFF.

This clonotype was observed at least ten times. The J gene is TRBJ2-5, the V gene TRBV9; D might be TRBD1 (6 bases). Germline V gene sequence: CDR1 SGDLS, CDR2 YYNGEE. The CDR3 is made up of 13 amino acids. Trimming took 4 bases from V and 5 from J, leaving 12 bases between them. CDR3 region: CASSILTGETQYF. The CDR3 nucleotides are TGTGCCAGCAGCATCCTGACAGGCGAGACCCAGTACTTC.

The chain is built from TRBV4-3 and TRBJ1-5; D gene unclear. Trimming left V 1 base short and J 7 bases short, with 11 bases between. The CDR3 extends over 14 amino acids. Germline loops: CDR1 LGHNA, CDR2 YSLEER. The CDR3 loop reads CASSQGPARQPQHF. The CDR3 DNA sequence: TGCGCCAGCAGCCAAGGTCCGGCGCGGCAGCCCCAGCATTTT.

This clonotype was counted between two and nine times. This chain links TRBV11-3 with TRBJ1-1; D not certain. CDR3 length: 15 residues. Trimming left V 4 bases short and J 7 bases short, with 19 bases between. Germline V gene lookup returns CDR1 SGHNT and CDR2 YENEEA. CDR3 in DNA: TGTGCCAGCAGCTCCAGTGGGTCGGCCAACGTTGAAGCTTTCTTT. Its protein product is CASSSSGSANVEAFF.

This clonotype was seen more than once but under ten times. The chain uses TRBV28 and TRBJ2-5; perhaps TRBD2 as D (5 bases). The V gene lost 3 bases and the J gene lost 1 base, with 18 bases spanning the gap. The V gene's germline CDR1 is MDHEN and CDR2 SYDVKM. CDR3 length equals 17 residues. The CDR3 sequence: CASSLAKPGSVQETQYF. Written as DNA, the CDR3 is TGTGCCAGCAGTTTGGCCAAGCCGGGGTCGGTCCAAGAGACCCAGTACTTC. Full variable domain (remainder filled in from reference TRBV28 and TRBJ2-5): DVKVTQSSRYLVKRTGEKVFLECVQDMDHENMFWYRQDPGLGLRLIYFSYDVKMKEKGDIPEGYSVSREKKERFSLILESASTNQTSMYLCASSLAKPGSVQETQYFGPGTRLLVL.

The V call is TRBV6-5, the J call TRBJ1-1; tentative D call: TRBD1 (6 bases). Trimming stripped 0 bases from V and 4 bases from J, with 9 bases between. In germline, CDR1 is MNHEY, CDR2 SVGAGI. The CDR3 is 14 amino acids. CDR3 nucleotides: TGTGCCAGCAGTTACTCATACAGGGCCACTGAAGCTTTCTTT. Protein product: CASSYSYRATEAFF.

This clonotype was seen a few times. The CDR3 nucleotides read TGTGCCAGCAGCCCAACCGGGACAGTGAGCCACAATGAGCAGTTCTTC. As protein: CASSPTGTVSHNEQFF. The J gene is TRBJ2-1, the V gene TRBV9; 7 positions agree with TRBD1. After removal of 4 bases from V and 5 bases from J, the junction contained 12 bases not matched to a gene. This CDR3 is built from 16 residues. The V gene's germline CDR1 is SGDLS and CDR2 YYNGEE.

The chain joins TRBV19 to TRBJ1-2; 7 bases match TRBD1. The CDR3 has 14 amino acids. The V segment lost 4 bases and the J segment 4 bases; nucleotides outside the gene matches: 6. Germline V gene data show CDR1 as LNHDA and CDR2 as SQIVND (reference sequence). The CDR3 coding sequence is TGTGCCAGTAGTACACCGGGACAGACCTATGGCTACACCTTC. This gives the protein CASSTPGQTYGYTF. Filled out from reference TRBV19 and TRBJ1-2, the complete variable domain reads DGGITQSPKYLFRKEGQNVTLSCEQNLNHDAMYWYRQDPGQGLRLIYYSQIVNDFQKGDIAEGYSVSREKKESFPLTVTSAQKNPTAFYLCASSTPGQTYGYTFGSGTRLTVV.

V and J are TRBV21-1 and TRBJ1-2. TRBV21-1 is annotated as a pseudogene. This CDR3 is built from 14 residues. CDR3 bases: TGTGCCAGCAGCGAAGTAACACAGACCTATGGCTACACCTTC. Encoded protein: CASSEVTQTYGYTF.

This clonotype was recorded a few times. V usage is TRBV14 and J usage is TRBJ2-1, with a tentative D call TRBD2 (6 bases). V was pared by 1 base and J by 6 bases, with 13 bases between. Germline V CDR1 and CDR2: SGHDN, FVKESK. There are 15 residues in the CDR3. CDR3 nucleotide sequence: TGTGCCAGCAGCCAAGCGAGGGTGGGAGGCAATGAGCAGTTCTTC. Encoded protein: CASSQARVGGNEQFF.

In nucleotides, the CDR3 is TGTGCCAGCTCTCCGATAAACTCCTACAATGAGCAGTTCTTC. This codes for CASSPINSYNEQFF. This chain joins TRBV18 and TRBJ2-1; D uncertain. This CDR3 has 14 amino acids. Germline V gene data show CDR1 as KGHSH and CDR2 as LQKENI. V was shortened by 6 bases and J by 0 bases, with 9 bases between the two germline ends.